One sample yielded the 27 T cell receptor beta chains listed below, sequenced in a study of T cell changes during pregnancy in multiple sclerosis. Profiled with immunoSEQ multiplex PCR; TCRdb holds only in-frame clones, not every one. The top ten clones hold approximately 5.8% of a sample with around 57,000 clones, around 91% of them seen once. Sequenced material: peripheral blood, taken in the third trimester of pregnancy. These receptors originate from a female donor in good health, enrolled as a control in a pregnancy study.

This chain joins TRBV5-6 and TRBJ1-3; a weak D match, TRBD1 (5 bases). V was pared by 4 bases and J by 4 bases, with 18 bases between. Per the germline V gene, CDR1 is SGHDT and CDR2 is YYEEEE. This CDR3 contains 16 residues. As DNA, the CDR3 is TGTGCCAGCAGCCCGAGCGGGGGATCTCTGGGAAACACCATATATTTT. Residues: CASSPSGGSLGNTIYF.

The gene calls are TRBV27 and TRBJ1-3; 7 positions match TRBD1. Germline V gene data show CDR1 as MNHEY and CDR2 as SMNVEV (reference sequence). The V segment lost 5 bases and the J segment 2 bases; nucleotides outside the gene matches: 6. This CDR3 spans 15 amino acids. The CDR3 reads CASSARQGAGNTIYF. The CDR3 DNA is TGTGCCAGCAGTGCGCGACAGGGTGCTGGAAACACCATATATTTT.

The chain joins TRBV27 to TRBJ2-6, with D perhaps matching TRBD1 (6 bases). Trimming removed 5 bases from V and 2 bases from J, with 13 bases in between. The CDR3 is 16 amino acids. Germline lookup yields CDR1 MNHEY and CDR2 SMNVEV (reference sequence). The CDR3 bases are TGTGCCAGCAGTCCCGGGACATTTACTGGGGCCAACGTCCTGACTTTC. Translating gives CASSPGTFTGANVLTF.

This clone showed up just a few times. V gene TRBV14 combines with J gene TRBJ1-2; D is perhaps TRBD1 (5 bases). The V gene lost 0 bases and the J gene lost 7 bases, with 6 bases spanning the gap. The CDR3 has 12 residues. CDR1 is SGHDN, CDR2 FVKESK, per germline. Written as DNA, the CDR3 is TGTGCCAGCAGCCAAGACAGGGTTGGCTACACCTTC. Translated: CASSQDRVGYTF.

In DNA form, the CDR3 reads TGTGCCAGCAGCGTAGAGGAGGGGTCGGGCTATGGCTACACCTTC. Translated, it gives CASSVEEGSGYGYTF. The chain couples TRBV9 to TRBJ1-2, with D possibly TRBD1 on 5 matching bases. There are 15 residues in the CDR3. Trimming took 0 bases from V and 4 from J, leaving 13 bases between them. Per germline, CDR1 SGDLS and CDR2 YYNGEE.

This clone came up once. This chain uses TRBV5-8 with TRBJ2-7; 9 bases fit TRBD1. The germline V gene has CDR1 SGHTS and CDR2 YDEGEE. This CDR3 is 14 amino acids long. After removal of 4 bases from V and 6 bases from J, the junction contained 8 bases not matched to a gene. CDR3 bases: TGTGCCAGCAGCACCTGGGACAGGGTAGGCGAGCAGTACTTC. It specifies CASSTWDRVGEQYF.

The V and J genes are TRBV5-1 and TRBJ2-1; TRBD2 matches at 12 bases. Germline V CDR1 and CDR2: SGHRS, YFSETQ. The CDR3 sequence is 16 residues long. V was pared by 1 base and J by 6 bases, with 5 bases of the junction left unmatched. In DNA form, the CDR3 reads TGCGCCAGCAGCTTGAGACCTAGCGGGGGGGCCAATGAGCAGTTCTTC. Translation: CASSLRPSGGANEQFF.

The chain combines TRBV6-4 with TRBJ2-3; 9 nucleotides agree with TRBD1. The CDR3 has 15 residues. J was trimmed by 1 base and V by 6 bases; bases with no gene match: 5. Germline lookup yields CDR1 MRHNA and CDR2 SNTAGT. This chain's CDR3 is CASSQGQGGTDTQYF. DNA for the CDR3: TGTGCCAGCAGCCAGGGACAGGGAGGCACAGATACGCAGTATTTT.

J is TRBJ1-1 and V is TRBV11-2, with D uncertain. The germline gives CDR1 SGHAT, CDR2 FQNNGV. This CDR3 has 14 residues. The V gene lost 1 base and the J gene lost 5 bases, with 11 bases spanning the gap. CDR3 in amino acids: CASSLGGVDTEAFF. The CDR3 coding sequence is TGTGCCAGCAGCTTAGGCGGGGTAGATACTGAAGCTTTCTTT.

The J gene is TRBJ2-2, the V gene TRBV7-7; D is perhaps TRBD2 (5 bases). With 1 base removed from V and 7 bases from J, the gap between germline ends came to 13 bases. The CDR3 has 15 amino acids. Per the germline V gene, CDR1 is SSHAT and CDR2 is FNYEAQ (reference sequence). The CDR3 DNA is TGTGCCAGCAGCTTAGTAGGGAGTGACAACGGGGAGCTGTTTTTT. Residues: CASSLVGSDNGELFF.

J is TRBJ1-2 and V is TRBV7-2; 7 nucleotides line up with TRBD1. V trimming: 6 bases; J trimming: 7 bases; junction bases outside the gene matches: 8. Germline assignment: CDR1 SGHTA and CDR2 FQGNSA. This CDR3 has 13 amino acids. In DNA, the CDR3 is TGTGCCAGCAGGGAGCAAGGGGGCTCTGGCTACACCTTC. It is translated as CASREQGGSGYTF.

The J gene is TRBJ2-1, the V gene TRBV6-5, with TRBD2 as a possible D gene (6 bases). This CDR3 has 16 residues. V was pared by 0 bases and J by 6 bases, with 15 bases between. Germline V CDR1 and CDR2: MNHEY, SVGAGI. The CDR3 coding sequence is TGTGCCAGCAGTTACTCGGACGGGGGTCGTTTCAATGAGCAGTTCTTC. It yields the protein CASSYSDGGRFNEQFF.

This clone came up a few times. This rearrangement joins TRBV19 to TRBJ1-1, with D maybe TRBD1 (5 bases). The CDR3 has 13 amino acids. CDR1 is LNHDA, CDR2 SQIVND, per germline (reference sequence). V shed 6 bases and J shed 1 base, with 9 bases lying between them. CDR3 bases: TGTGCCAGTAGACAGGCCAGGAACACTGAAGCTTTCTTT. Protein product: CASRQARNTEAFF.

V gene TRBV27 combines with J gene TRBJ2-5; D is ambiguous. The end of the DNA fits TRBJ2-7 better, so the J call may be wrong. CDR1 is MNHEY and CDR2 is SMNVEV in the germline V gene (reference sequence). This CDR3 comprises 13 residues. In nucleotides, the CDR3 is TGTGCCAGCAGGCTAGGTTACTCCTACGAGCAGTACTTC. Translation gives CASRLGYSYEQYF.

The chain has TRBV6-5 and TRBJ1-2, with D possibly matching TRBD1 (5 bases). CDR3 length: 13 amino acids. V was clipped by 2 bases and J by 1 base, with 5 bases between them. Germline CDR1 and CDR2: MNHEY and SVGAGI. The CDR3 loop is CASSYDSNYGYTF. The CDR3 bases are TGTGCCAGCAGTTACGACAGTAACTATGGCTACACCTTC.

The V gene is TRBV6-5, the J gene TRBJ1-1, with TRBD1 matching 11 bases. Germline lookup yields CDR1 MNHEY and CDR2 SVGAGI. Unmatched junction bases numbered 9, after V lost 6 bases and J lost 6 bases. The CDR3 has 15 amino acids. The CDR3 DNA is TGTGCCAGCAGCCGGGACAGGGGGGCCTGGGCTGAAGCTTTCTTT. The encoded protein is CASSRDRGAWAEAFF.

V is TRBV6-5 and J is TRBJ2-7; 9 positions agree with TRBD2. Per the germline V gene, CDR1 is MNHEY and CDR2 is SVGAGI. The J segment lost 4 bases and the V segment lost 1 base, leaving 8 bases of the junction unmatched. The CDR3 has 16 amino acids. The CDR3 spells CASSYLLAGGPYEQYF. CDR3 coding DNA: TGTGCCAGCAGTTACTTACTGGCGGGGGGGCCTTACGAGCAGTACTTC.

The rearrangement links TRBV9 to TRBJ2-1; 12 bases fit TRBD2. The germline gives CDR1 SGDLS, CDR2 YYNGEE. The ends lost 0 bases at V and 7 bases at J; junction bases unmatched: 5. The CDR3 has 16 amino acids. The CDR3 loop is CASSVARTSGRNEQFF. The CDR3 DNA sequence: TGTGCCAGCAGCGTAGCTCGTACTAGCGGGAGGAATGAGCAGTTCTTC.

The chain has TRBV9 and TRBJ2-1, with 9 bases aligning to TRBD2. Germline CDR1 reads SGDLS; CDR2 reads YYNGEE. The length of the CDR3 is 15 residues. J was trimmed by 7 bases and V by 4 bases; bases with no gene match: 9. The CDR3: CASSPGAGGRNEQFF. DNA of the CDR3: TGTGCCAGCAGCCCCGGGGCGGGGGGGCGGAATGAGCAGTTCTTC. Variable domain in full (rest from reference TRBV9 and TRBJ2-1): DSGVTQTPKHLITATGQRVTLRCSPRSGDLSVYWYQQSLDQGLQFLIQYYNGEERAKGNILERFSAQQFPDLHSELNLSSLELGDSALYFCASSPGAGGRNEQFFGPGTRLTVL.

CDR3 residues: CASSISSRGELFF. As DNA, the CDR3 is TGTGCCAGTAGTATAAGTAGTCGGGGAGAACTGTTTTTT. The rearrangement links TRBV19 to TRBJ1-4; D is unresolved. Germline-derived CDR1 and CDR2 are LNHDA and SQIVND (reference sequence). The CDR3 is made up of 13 amino acids. Trimming took off 2 bases at V and 12 bases at J, with 13 bases between the two ends.

The rearrangement links TRBV7-9 to TRBJ1-2; TRBD1 matches 7 bases. The CDR3 has 14 residues. Germline V gives CDR1 SEHNR, CDR2 FQNEAQ (reference sequence). J was trimmed by 6 bases and V by 0 bases; bases with no gene match: 4. CDR3 region: CASSLAGRGNGYTF. The CDR3 coding sequence is TGTGCCAGCAGCTTAGCGGGCAGGGGGAATGGCTACACCTTC.

The chain couples TRBV7-9 to TRBJ2-7; the D gene is possibly TRBD1 (5 bases). V lost 5 bases to trimming and J lost 4 bases, with 15 bases between them. Germline CDR1 SEHNR, CDR2 FQNEAQ (reference sequence). The CDR3 is 14 residues long. CDR3 DNA sequence: TGTGCCAGCAGCCCCGCGGTGGGGCAGTACGAGCAGTACTTC. Protein sequence: CASSPAVGQYEQYF.

The chain uses TRBV5-1 and TRBJ1-1, with TRBD1 matching over 7 bases. Per the germline V gene, CDR1 is SGHRS and CDR2 is YFSETQ. V dropped 4 bases and J dropped 4; count of bases not matched to a gene: 4. The length of the CDR3 is 13 residues. As DNA, the CDR3 is TGCGCCAGCAGCGCGACAGGGTCCACTGAAGCTTTCTTT. Translation gives CASSATGSTEAFF. Using reference TRBV5-1 and TRBJ1-1 for the parts outside the CDR3, the full variable domain is KAGVTQTPRYLIKTRGQQVTLSCSPISGHRSVSWYQQTPGQGLQFLFEYFSETQRNKGNFPGRFSGRQFSNSRSEMNVSTLELGDSALYLCASSATGSTEAFFGQGTRLTVV.

The J gene is TRBJ2-7, the V gene TRBV6-1; 13 bases agree with TRBD2. This CDR3 has 18 residues. Trimming removed 1 base from V and 4 bases from J; junction bases left unmatched: 10. Germline-derived CDR1 and CDR2 are MNHNS and SASEGT. The CDR3 DNA reads TGTGCCAGCAGTGAAGGGGCCCGACTAGCGGGAGGATCGTACGAGCAGTACTTC. The encoded protein is CASSEGARLAGGSYEQYF.

The J gene is TRBJ2-2, the V gene TRBV5-1; TRBD2 agrees at 15 bases. The CDR3 spans 17 residues. J was trimmed by 3 bases and V by 4 bases; bases with no gene match: 4. Germline CDR1 and CDR2: SGHRS and YFSETQ. The CDR3 is CASSLGLAGGDTGELFF. The CDR3 nucleotides are TGCGCCAGCAGCCTAGGACTAGCGGGAGGGGACACCGGGGAGCTGTTTTTT.

This clone was counted once. The J gene is TRBJ1-2, the V gene TRBV20-1, with D uncertain. The CDR3 sequence is 11 residues long. The germline V and J ends were trimmed by 0 bases and 7 bases, with 6 bases remaining between them. Germline V gene lookup returns CDR1 DFQATT and CDR2 SNEGSKA (reference sequence). The CDR3 nucleotides read TGCAGTGCTAGAGATCCTCCTGGCTACACCTTC. Protein: CSARDPPGYTF.

In its sample, this clone was seen once. CDR3 residues: CASSAGQSEQYF. DNA for the CDR3: TGTGCCAGCAGCGCCGGACAGTCCGAGCAGTACTTC. This rearrangement joins TRBV27 to TRBJ2-7; weak D call: TRBD1 (6 bases). CDR3 length equals 12 residues. CDR1 and CDR2 (germline): MNHEY, SMNVEV (reference sequence). The ends were cut back, 6 bases at V and 6 bases at J, with 12 bases in the middle.